The next 23 T cell receptor beta chains were all read from a single sample in a study of post-analysis software for immune sequencing data. The study's findings and limits: Controls had lower frequencies than patients of about 5 TRBV segments, which included TRBV5-6, TRBV5-1 and TRBV20-1.

The antigens of these receptors remain unknown. Unique molecular identifiers had been added to the TCR beta cDNA libraries. TCRdb re-analysed the PCR reads in MiXCR, keeping a single row per CDR3 protein. Of about 500,000 distinct CDR3 sequences listed, less than 45% are singletons. Sequenced sample: blood. These receptors came from a girl aged 5-17 years with multiple sclerosis.

The chain employs TRBV7-8 and TRBJ2-4, with D perhaps assigned TRBD1 or TRBD2 (5 bases each). CDR3 length: 14 amino acids. Germline V lookup: CDR1 SGHVS, CDR2 FQNEAQ. The ends were cut back, 5 bases at V and 9 bases at J, with 17 bases in the middle. Written as DNA, the CDR3 is TGTGCCAGCAGCCCGGGGACCGCCGGACTCATTCAGTACTTC. It yields the protein CASSPGTAGLIQYF.

This clonotype came up a few times. J is TRBJ2-1 and V is TRBV29-1; the match to TRBD2 covers 11 bases. Germline V CDR1 and CDR2: SQVTM, ANQGSEA. Trimming removed 2 bases from V and 9 bases from J; junction bases left unmatched: 6. The CDR3 covers 14 residues. CDR3 sequence: CSVEMSSGGSEQFF. The CDR3 DNA follows: TGCAGCGTTGAAATGTCTAGCGGGGGGAGTGAGCAGTTCTTC.

The V call is TRBV5-1, the J call TRBJ2-3; 12 bases line up with TRBD2. In germline, CDR1 is SGHRS, CDR2 YFSETQ. V lost 3 bases and J lost 1; bases outside the gene matches: 3. The CDR3 totals 16 residues. The CDR3 DNA sequence: TGCGCCAGCAGCTCTGGACTAGCGGGACGCACAGATACGCAGTATTTT. Protein sequence: CASSSGLAGRTDTQYF. Full variable domain (remainder filled in from reference TRBV5-1 and TRBJ2-3): KAGVTQTPRYLIKTRGQQVTLSCSPISGHRSVSWYQQTPGQGLQFLFEYFSETQRNKGNFPGRFSGRQFSNSRSEMNVSTLELGDSALYLCASSSGLAGRTDTQYFGPGTRLTVL.

This clonotype has more than one count but fewer than ten. This chain joins TRBV12-3 or TRBV12-4 and TRBJ2-5; 7 bases align to TRBD2. This CDR3 is 17 amino acids long. Unmatched junction bases numbered 15, after V lost 5 bases and J lost 3 bases. The CDR3 nucleotides read TGTGCCAGCAGTCCCTTACTCGATTCGCTAGCGGAAGAGACCCAGTACTTC. It specifies CASSPLLDSLAEETQYF.

The rearrangement joins TRBV20-1 to TRBJ1-1, with D possibly TRBD1 on 6 matching bases. This CDR3 has 13 amino acids. Germline CDR1 is DFQATT and CDR2 is SNEGSKA (reference sequence). Trimming stripped 5 bases from V and 1 base from J, with 11 bases between. The CDR3 region is CSALRTANTEAFF. DNA for the CDR3: TGCAGTGCTCTTCGGACAGCGAACACTGAAGCTTTCTTT.

The chain couples TRBV7-2 to TRBJ2-1; 11 bases are shared with TRBD2. The DNA end favors TRBJ2-7, so the J call may be wrong. CDR3 length: 17 residues. Germline CDR1 reads SGHTA; CDR2 reads FQGNSA. CDR3 sequence reads: CASSVRLAGSSYNEQYF. The DNA of the CDR3 is TGTGCCAGCAGCGTGAGACTAGCGGGAAGCTCCTACAATGAGCAGTACTTC.

The chain is built from TRBV7-2 and TRBJ1-1; D not certain. This CDR3 spans 12 amino acids. Trimming left V 1 base short and J 4 bases short, with 4 bases between. Germline V lookup: CDR1 SGHTA, CDR2 FQGNSA. DNA for the CDR3: TGTGCCAGCAGCTTAGGCTTCACTGAAGCTTTCTTT. Residues: CASSLGFTEAFF.

Details on this clonotype: One junction end does not reproduce the germline sequence, and a read error may be involved. The chain carries TRBV29-1 and TRBJ1-2; D gene ambiguous. The CDR3 is made up of 13 amino acids. Germline CDR1 reads SQVTM; CDR2 reads ANQGSEA. The DNA for the CDR3 is TGTCCCCTGAGTGGGTCCCCTTGGTATGGCTACACCTTC. It translates to CPLSGSPWYGYTF.

V is TRBV5-1 and J is TRBJ2-7, with TRBD2 identical over 7 bases. With V trimmed by 1 base and J by 7 bases, 17 bases remained unmatched. Germline-derived CDR1 and CDR2 are SGHRS and YFSETQ. The CDR3 runs 17 residues. CDR3 sequence: CASSLRMAGDVHNEQYF. The DNA for the CDR3 is TGCGCCAGCAGCTTGCGTATGGCGGGAGATGTCCACAATGAGCAGTACTTC.

The genes are TRBV18 and TRBJ2-7, with 7 bases identical to TRBD1. Trimming took 4 bases from V and 4 from J; bases not matched to a gene: 25. Germline V lookup: CDR1 KGHSH, CDR2 LQKENI. The CDR3 covers 20 residues. The CDR3 DNA follows: TGTGCCAGCTCACTTTCAATCACCCCGGGACAGAAGCCCCATGGATACGAGCAGTACTTC. Translation: CASSLSITPGQKPHGYEQYF.

Remarks on this clonotype: Mismatch with germline at one junction end may stem from a read error. The genes are TRBV11-2 and TRBJ2-1; tentatively, D is TRBD2 (6 bases). Germline CDR1 and CDR2: SGHAT and FQNNGV. The CDR3 is 17 amino acids. In DNA form, the CDR3 reads TGTGCCAGCAGCGCAGCTGGGGGGACTTACTCCTACAATGGGCAGTTCTTC. Protein sequence: CASSAAGGTYSYNGQFF.

This clonotype was seen a single time. The gene calls are TRBV7-2 and TRBJ2-5; 8 nucleotides match TRBD1. The DNA matches TRBJ2-7 better at its end, which makes the J call doubtful. Germline CDR1 and CDR2: SGHTA and FQGNSA. This CDR3 contains 14 residues. CDR3 in amino acids: CASSLDRGYYEQYF. The CDR3 DNA reads TGTGCCAGCAGCTTAGACAGGGGGTACTACGAGCAGTACTTC.

In the case of this clonotype: Relative to the germline gene, one junction end is altered; a read error may explain this. V gene TRBV6-6 combines with J gene TRBJ2-7; TRBD1 matches at 7 bases. The length of the CDR3 is 13 residues. The germline V gene has CDR1 MNHNY and CDR2 SVGAGI (reference sequence). Here the CDR3 reads CASSKGTAYEQYF. For the CDR3, the DNA is TGTGCCAGCAGCAAAGGGACAGCCTATGAGCAGTACTTC.

This clonotype was seen a handful of times. The J gene is TRBJ2-1, the V gene TRBV20-1; D is possibly TRBD1 (6 bases). Germline V gives CDR1 DFQATT, CDR2 SNEGSKA (reference sequence). The CDR3 has 13 amino acids. V shed 5 bases and J shed 5 bases, with 13 bases lying between them. The CDR3 is CSAHRAVNNEQFF. CDR3 nucleotide sequence: TGCAGTGCTCACAGGGCCGTGAACAATGAGCAGTTCTTC.

The chain couples TRBV6-6 to TRBJ1-5; maybe TRBD1 (6 bases). The CDR3 contains 17 residues. Per the germline V gene, CDR1 is MNHNY and CDR2 is SVGAGI (reference sequence). V shed 0 bases and J shed 5 bases, with 17 bases lying between them. The DNA of the CDR3 is TGTGCCAGCAGTTACTCGATGGCAAGGGCAGGGGATCAGCCCCAGCATTTT. It is translated as CASSYSMARAGDQPQHF.

The chain has TRBV5-5 and TRBJ2-1; D gene uncertain. Germline V lookup: CDR1 SGHKS, CDR2 YYEKEE (reference sequence). V shed 0 bases and J shed 2 bases, with 21 bases lying between them. The CDR3 spans 19 residues. CDR3 bases: TGTGCCAGCAGCTTGGTTCCCGTGGTGGGATTGGTCCCCTACAATGAGCAGTTCTTC. Residues: CASSLVPVVGLVPYNEQFF.

V gene TRBV5-1 combines with J gene TRBJ1-1; D unresolved. The CDR3 sequence is 15 residues long. CDR1 is SGHRS and CDR2 is YFSETQ in the germline V gene. Trimming removed 6 bases at V and 1 base at J, with 16 bases between. The CDR3: CASTYSSVANTEAFF. The DNA of the CDR3 is TGCGCCAGCACCTACTCAAGCGTTGCGAACACTGAAGCTTTCTTT.

This clonotype was picked up a small number of times. The chain employs TRBV9 and TRBJ2-5, with D maybe TRBD2 (5 bases). The CDR3 loop spans 15 amino acids. Germline-derived CDR1 and CDR2 are SGDLS and YYNGEE. Trimming stripped 0 bases from V and 5 bases from J, with 14 bases between. The CDR3 DNA reads as TGTGCCAGCAGCGTAGCAATGAGGGTCGAGGAGACCCAGTACTTC. This encodes CASSVAMRVEETQYF.

The J gene is TRBJ2-2, the V gene TRBV7-3; tentative D call: TRBD2 (5 bases). CDR1 is SGHTA, CDR2 FQGTGA, per germline. There are 14 residues in the CDR3. V was trimmed by 7 bases and J by 1 base, leaving 10 bases between them. CDR3 DNA sequence: TGTGCCAGCATACCAGCGGTGAACACCGGGGAGCTGTTTTTT. It yields the protein CASIPAVNTGELFF.

V and J are TRBV7-2 and TRBJ2-5; 14 bases align to TRBD2. The CDR3 runs 18 residues. V lost 5 bases and J lost 10; bases outside the gene matches: 18. CDR1 and CDR2 from the germline V gene are SGHTA and FQGNSA. The CDR3 DNA reads TGTGCCAGCAGCCTACGACTAGCGGGGGGGCTGACGCCCCGTGACCAGTACTTC. Its translation is CASSLRLAGGLTPRDQYF.

The chain carries TRBV6-2 or TRBV6-3 and TRBJ2-1; TRBD2 matches 7 bases. J was trimmed by 5 bases and V by 3 bases; bases with no gene match: 10. The CDR3 covers 16 residues. Germline-derived CDR1 and CDR2 are MNHEY and SVGEGT. Here the CDR3 DNA reads TGTGCCAGCAGTTATCGGAGCGGGACCAAAAACAATGAGCAGTTCTTC. It codes for CASSYRSGTKNNEQFF.

This chain joins TRBV7-9 and TRBJ1-1, with D unclear. Germline CDR1 SEHNR, CDR2 FQNEAQ (reference sequence). Trimming stripped 6 bases from V and 1 base from J, with 9 bases between. CDR3 size: 13 residues. The CDR3 sequence: CASSAQRNTEAFF. The CDR3 region has the DNA TGTGCCAGCAGTGCGCAGAGGAACACTGAAGCTTTCTTT.

The genes are TRBV5-5 and TRBJ2-3; 14 nucleotides agree with TRBD2. The CDR3 totals 17 residues. Germline V gene sequence: CDR1 SGHKS, CDR2 YYEKEE (reference sequence). V dropped 4 bases and J dropped 3; count of bases not matched to a gene: 7. CDR3 bases: TGTGCCAGCAGCGGAACCGGGACTAGCGGGAGAACAGATACGCAGTATTTT. It yields the protein CASSGTGTSGRTDTQYF.